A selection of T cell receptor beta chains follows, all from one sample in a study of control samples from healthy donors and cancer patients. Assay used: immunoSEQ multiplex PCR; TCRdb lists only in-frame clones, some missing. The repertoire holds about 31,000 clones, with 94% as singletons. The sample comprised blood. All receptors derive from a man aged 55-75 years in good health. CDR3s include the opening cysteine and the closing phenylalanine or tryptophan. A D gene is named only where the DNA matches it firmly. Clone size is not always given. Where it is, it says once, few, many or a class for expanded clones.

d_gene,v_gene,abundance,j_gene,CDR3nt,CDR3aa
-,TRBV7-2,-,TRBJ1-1,TGTGCCAGCAGCCCACCGGGCTATCCTGAAGCTTTCTTT,CASSPPGYPEAFF
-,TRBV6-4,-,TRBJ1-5,TGTGCCAGCTCCTCCCAGAGGGGTCAGCCCCAGCATTTT,CASSSQRGQPQHF
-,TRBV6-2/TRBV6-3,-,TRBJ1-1,TGTGCCAGCAGCTCTGGGGGGTGGAACACTGAAGCTTTCTTT,CASSSGGWNTEAFF
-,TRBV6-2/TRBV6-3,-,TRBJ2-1,TGTGCCAGCAGTTACGAAGGGTCGAGGGGCTATGAGCAGTTCTTC,CASSYEGSRGYEQFF
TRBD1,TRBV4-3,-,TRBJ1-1,TGCGCCAGCAGCCTAGGGACAGGGGTATTGAACACTGAAGCTTTCTTT,CASSLGTGVLNTEAFF
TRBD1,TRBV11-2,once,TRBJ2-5,TGTGCCAGCAGCTTAGATAGGGAGTACAGGGGGCAGGAGACCCAGTACTTC,CASSLDREYRGQETQYF
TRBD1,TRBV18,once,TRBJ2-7,TGTGCCAGCTCAATGGACAGGGTTTACGAGCAGTACTTC,CASSMDRVYEQYF
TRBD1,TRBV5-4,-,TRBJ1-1,TGTGCCAGCAGCGCAGGGGGCGGGTTAATGAACACTGAAGCTTTCTTT,CASSAGGGLMNTEAFF
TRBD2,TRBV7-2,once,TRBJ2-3,TGTGCCAGCAGCCCCACCCCACTAGCGGGGGGGCGGGGAGATACGCAGTATTTT,CASSPTPLAGGRGDTQYF
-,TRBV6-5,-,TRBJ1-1,TGTGCCAGCAGTCGAGGGACGGGTGAAGCTTTCTTT,CASSRGTGEAFF
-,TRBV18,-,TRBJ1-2,TGTGCCAGCTCCGCCGACAGCCTATATGAGAGTGGCTACACCTTC,CASSADSLYESGYTF
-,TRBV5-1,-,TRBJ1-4,TGCGCCAGCAGCCCCGGGGCCATTGAGGATGAAAAACTGTTTTTT,CASSPGAIEDEKLFF
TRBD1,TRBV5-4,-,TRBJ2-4,TGTGCCAGCAGCTTCTGGACAGGGGGCGTCAAAAACATTCAGTACTTC,CASSFWTGGVKNIQYF
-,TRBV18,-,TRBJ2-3,TGTGCCAGCTTTGGGGGGCATTCAGATACGCAGTATTTT,CASFGGHSDTQYF
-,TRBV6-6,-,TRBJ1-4,TGTGCCAGCAAAGAAACAGGAGCAACTAATGAAAAACTGTTTTTT,CASKETGATNEKLFF
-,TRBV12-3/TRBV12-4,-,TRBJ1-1,TGTGCCAGCAGTACAGGGTTAAGGACTGAAGCTTTCTTT,CASSTGLRTEAFF
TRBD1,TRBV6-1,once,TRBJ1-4,TGTGCCAGCAGTGAGTCTGACAGGGGGCTGGGAAAACTGTTTTTT,CASSESDRGLGKLFF
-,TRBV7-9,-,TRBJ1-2,TGTGCCAGCAGCTTAGACAACTATGGCTACACCTTC,CASSLDNYGYTF
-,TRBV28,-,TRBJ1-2,TGTGCCAGCAGCCCAAAGTGGGGAACGATCCCTTTGCGTACTTCTAACTATGGCTACACCTTC,CASSPKWGTIPLRTSNYGYTF
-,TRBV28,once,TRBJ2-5,TGTGCCAGCAGTTTGTTCCGGGGCCAAGAGACCCAGTACTTC,CASSLFRGQETQYF